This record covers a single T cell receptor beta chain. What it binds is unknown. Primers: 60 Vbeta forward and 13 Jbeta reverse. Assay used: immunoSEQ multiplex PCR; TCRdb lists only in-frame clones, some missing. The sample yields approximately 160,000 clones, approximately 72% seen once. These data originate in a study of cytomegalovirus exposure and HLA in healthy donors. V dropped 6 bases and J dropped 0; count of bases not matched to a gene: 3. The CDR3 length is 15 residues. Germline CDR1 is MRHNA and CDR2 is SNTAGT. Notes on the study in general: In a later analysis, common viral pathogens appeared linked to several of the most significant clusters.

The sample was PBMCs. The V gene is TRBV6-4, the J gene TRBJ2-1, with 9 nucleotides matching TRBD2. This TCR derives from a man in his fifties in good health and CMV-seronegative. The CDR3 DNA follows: TGTGCCAGCAGGCGGGGGGGCCCCTCCTACAATGAGCAGTTCTTC. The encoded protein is CASRRGGPSYNEQFF.